This TCR beta chain was sequenced during a study of T cells in Graves' hyperthyroidism and ophthalmopathy. Germline CDR1 LGHNA, CDR2 YSLEER. The CDR3 runs to 18 residues. The V gene end was trimmed by 2 bases and the J gene end by 7 bases; junction bases not matched to a gene: 15. Amplification of TCR beta CDR3 regions used RNA as the template. The HTBI primer set drove a first-round RT-PCR of the TCR CDR3. TCRdb analysed the multiplex PCR reads with MiXCR anew, one entry per CDR3 protein. The sample contains more than 650,000 distinct CDR3 sequences, 14% of which appear only once. Sequences were obtained from blood. The TCR comes from a woman aged 18-30 years with Graves' hyperthyroidism. V gene TRBV4-3 combines with J gene TRBJ2-2; TRBD2 agrees at 8 bases. The CDR3: CASSQFLTVGRAVGELFF. Written as DNA, the CDR3 is TGCGCCAGCAGCCAATTCCTTACGGTCGGGAGGGCCGTCGGGGAGCTGTTTTTT.